This entry lists 25 T cell receptor beta chains sequenced from one sample in a study of cytomegalovirus exposure and HLA in healthy donors. The PCR employed 60 Vbeta primers together with 13 Jbeta primers. Measured with immunoSEQ multiplex PCR; TCRdb has only the in-frame clones, and not every one. The data contain some 150,000 clones, 75% to 85% of them singletons. Sequenced input: PBMCs. Every receptor here comes from a middle-aged man in good health and CMV-seropositive.

This chain joins TRBV5-1 and TRBJ2-2; 7 positions match TRBD1. The CDR3 loop spans 16 amino acids. Germline CDR1 reads SGHRS; CDR2 reads YFSETQ. V lost 5 bases and J lost 0; bases outside the gene matches: 7. The CDR3 region is CASSYTGDANTGELFF. The DNA for the CDR3 is TGCGCCAGCAGTTACACAGGGGATGCGAACACCGGGGAGCTGTTTTTT.

This clone has only a few counts. The chain couples TRBV7-2 to TRBJ2-1; 12 bases match TRBD1. This CDR3 has 16 amino acids. In germline, CDR1 is SGHTA, CDR2 FQGNSA. J gave up 11 bases and V 1 base, and 9 bases lay outside the gene matches. CDR3 loop: CASSLGGGTGGGKQFF. DNA of the CDR3: TGTGCCAGCAGCTTAGGAGGTGGGACAGGGGGCGGGAAGCAGTTCTTC.

This clone was counted a few times. The V and J genes are TRBV15 and TRBJ1-2; D is perhaps TRBD1 (5 bases). Between the trimmed V and J ends, which lost 3 bases and 4 bases, there was a span of 15 bases. Looked up from germline, CDR1 is LNHNV and CDR2 is YYDKDF (reference sequence). This CDR3 contains 15 residues. The CDR3: CATSSSSRALYGYTF. The CDR3 DNA follows: TGTGCCACCAGCAGCTCTTCCAGGGCCCTCTATGGCTACACCTTC.

This chain connects TRBV5-1 to TRBJ2-3, with 13 bases that match TRBD2. J gave up 5 bases and V 4 bases, and 10 bases lay outside the gene matches. This CDR3 has 17 amino acids. Per the germline V gene, CDR1 is SGHRS and CDR2 is YFSETQ. The chain's CDR3 is CASSRLDRTSGGDTQYF. Here the CDR3 DNA reads TGCGCCAGCAGCCGACTTGACCGGACTAGCGGGGGAGATACGCAGTATTTT.

V usage is TRBV19 and J usage is TRBJ1-4; D is undetermined. The germline V gene encodes CDR1 LNHDA and CDR2 SQIVND (reference sequence). This CDR3 region has 12 residues. V lost 6 bases and J 8 bases, leaving 10 bases between the germline ends. The CDR3 region is CASRRRGEKLFF. The CDR3 DNA follows: TGTGCCAGTAGACGGCGAGGGGAAAAACTGTTTTTT.

The chain recombines TRBV29-1 with TRBJ2-7; a weak D match, TRBD1 (5 bases). Germline V gives CDR1 SQVTM, CDR2 ANQGSEA. Trimming took off 7 bases at V and 1 base at J, with 20 bases between the two ends. The CDR3 contains 15 residues. CDR3 coding DNA: TGCAGCGCCTTTGGGGCAGCCCAAAGTTCCTACGAGCAGTACTTC. Protein sequence: CSAFGAAQSSYEQYF.

CDR3 loop: CASTERRTESYEQYF. The CDR3 DNA reads as TGTGCCAGCACCGAAAGAAGGACAGAGAGTTACGAGCAGTACTTC. The V gene is TRBV21-1, the J gene TRBJ2-7; the table gives TRBD1 as D, unverified against the DNA. TRBV21-1 is recorded as a pseudogene. The CDR3 has 15 residues.

This chain uses TRBV5-4 with TRBJ2-7; 13 bases match TRBD2. CDR3 length: 16 residues. V lost 4 bases to trimming and J lost 2 bases; unmatched junction nucleotides: 6. CDR1 is SGHNT and CDR2 is YYREEE in the germline V gene (reference sequence). The CDR3 here is CASSAFGTSGAYEQYF. CDR3 DNA: TGTGCCAGCAGCGCCTTCGGGACTAGCGGGGCCTACGAGCAGTACTTC.

The rearrangement links TRBV21-1 to TRBJ2-6; the table gives TRBD1 as D, unverified against the DNA. TRBV21-1 is shown as a pseudogene. CDR3 length: 14 residues. The CDR3 loop is CASSKSTGSNVLTF. CDR3 in DNA: TGTGCCAGCAGCAAAAGCACAGGGTCCAACGTCCTGACTTTC.

The chain employs TRBV5-6 and TRBJ1-4, with 8 bases fitting TRBD1. From germline, CDR1 is SGHDT and CDR2 YYEEEE. Trimming removed 2 bases from V and 4 bases from J; junction bases left unmatched: 1. The CDR3 consists of 14 residues. The CDR3 DNA follows: TGTGCCAGCAGCTTTGGACAGGGTAATGAAAAACTGTTTTTT. This encodes CASSFGQGNEKLFF.

The rearrangement uses TRBV29-1 and TRBJ2-1, with 8 positions matching TRBD1. V trimming: 7 bases; J trimming: 5 bases; junction bases outside the gene matches: 7. The V gene's germline CDR1 is SQVTM and CDR2 ANQGSEA. The CDR3 has 13 amino acids. The CDR3 DNA is TGCAGCGCCGACAGGGGAGCAAACAATGAGCAGTTCTTC. Its protein product is CSADRGANNEQFF.

The chain joins TRBV28 to TRBJ2-7; 10 nucleotides line up with TRBD2. Germline CDR1 is MDHEN and CDR2 is SYDVKM. There are 15 residues in the CDR3. J was trimmed by 3 bases and V by 3 bases; bases with no gene match: 5. CDR3 coding DNA: TGTGCCAGCAGTTTTTCCCGGACTAGCGGCTACGAGCAGTACTTC. Its protein is CASSFSRTSGYEQYF.

The chain carries TRBV30 and TRBJ2-7; TRBD1 matches 8 bases. The CDR3 has 13 residues. CDR1 GTSNPN and CDR2 SVGIG come from the germline V gene (reference sequence). With V trimmed by 5 bases and J by 8 bases, 11 bases remained unmatched. The CDR3 nucleotides read TGTGCCTGGGCTACAGGGGGTCAAAGTCAGCAGTACTTC. Its translation is CAWATGGQSQQYF.

As concerns this clone: The junction does not match germline at one end; this may be a read error. The CDR3 bases are TGCGCCAGCAGCGAGGGACAGGGTTCCTACGGGCAGTACTTC. Translated: CASSEGQGSYGQYF. V and J are TRBV5-1 and TRBJ2-7; 9 nucleotides match TRBD1. Germline assignment: CDR1 SGHRS and CDR2 YFSETQ. The CDR3 spans 14 residues.

The chain has TRBV5-1 and TRBJ2-7; D remains unclear. This CDR3 region has 15 residues. The V end lost 1 base, the J end lost 5 bases, and 16 bases lay between the germline ends. Germline V gene data show CDR1 as SGHRS and CDR2 as YFSETQ. This chain's CDR3 is CASSLFGFGEDEQYF. In nucleotides, the CDR3 is TGCGCCAGCAGCTTGTTTGGGTTTGGCGAGGACGAGCAGTACTTC.

The chain joins TRBV14 to TRBJ2-1, with 11 nucleotides matching TRBD2. Germline values: CDR1 SGHDN, CDR2 FVKESK. Losses at the gene ends were 1 base for V and 8 bases for J; bases not matched to a gene: 10. CDR3 length: 17 amino acids. The CDR3 spells CASSQGTSGSLLDEQFF. The CDR3 DNA follows: TGTGCCAGCAGCCAAGGCACTAGCGGGAGCCTGCTTGATGAGCAGTTCTTC.

The chain combines TRBV7-2 with TRBJ1-5; 8 bases align to TRBD1. Losses at the gene ends were 5 bases for V and 5 bases for J; bases not matched to a gene: 8. The CDR3 consists of 15 residues. Germline-derived CDR1 and CDR2 are SGHTA and FQGNSA. CDR3 coding DNA: TGTGCCAGCAGCCCCGGACAGGGAAGGCATCAGCCCCAGCATTTT. Translating gives CASSPGQGRHQPQHF.

This clone was counted only a few times. The chain recombines TRBV5-1 with TRBJ2-1; TRBD2 aligns across 9 bases. Germline-derived CDR1 and CDR2 are SGHRS and YFSETQ. The CDR3 spans 14 residues. Trimming at V came to 1 base and at J to 9 bases, leaving 5 bases not matched to a gene. CDR3 nucleotides: TGCGCCAGCAGCTTGATAGCGGGAGAGAGTGAGCAGTTCTTC. It translates to CASSLIAGESEQFF.

The rearrangement joins TRBV27 to TRBJ2-5; maybe TRBD2 (6 bases). The germline V and J ends were trimmed by 3 bases and 5 bases, with 10 bases remaining between them. In germline, CDR1 is MNHEY, CDR2 SMNVEV (reference sequence). The CDR3 sequence is 13 residues long. The CDR3 spells CASSFGGRETQYF. The CDR3 nucleotides are TGTGCCAGCAGTTTCGGGGGTCGGGAGACCCAGTACTTC.

This rearrangement joins TRBV6-6 to TRBJ1-5, with D perhaps TRBD1 (6 bases). The CDR3 totals 14 residues. Trimming removed 6 bases from V and 0 bases from J, with 9 bases in between. In germline, CDR1 is MNHNY, CDR2 SVGAGI (reference sequence). CDR3 nucleotide sequence: TGTGCCAGCAGAGGGGACATTAGCAATCAGCCCCAGCATTTT. Translating it yields CASRGDISNQPQHF.

The chain carries TRBV11-2 and TRBJ2-7; 8 bases agree with TRBD2. CDR3 length equals 19 residues. Germline loops: CDR1 SGHAT, CDR2 FQNNGV. The junction had 18 bases not matched to a gene; V was cut back by 5 bases and J by 0 bases. This CDR3 is CASSLTSVVAGSFSYEQYF. CDR3 sequence (DNA): TGTGCCAGCAGCCTCACTAGTGTGGTAGCGGGGTCGTTCTCCTACGAGCAGTACTTC.

V is TRBV25-1 and J is TRBJ1-1, with TRBD1 matching 7 bases. Germline-derived CDR1 and CDR2 are MGHDK and SYGVNS. Trimming removed 2 bases from V and 1 base from J; junction bases left unmatched: 4. The CDR3 is 15 amino acids. CDR3 protein: CASSEPRTGNTEAFF. The CDR3 DNA sequence: TGTGCCAGCAGTGAACCACGGACAGGGAACACTGAAGCTTTCTTT.

The chain couples TRBV6-1 to TRBJ1-3; D is ambiguous. Germline CDR1 MNHNS, CDR2 SASEGT. V gave up 6 bases and J gave up 8 bases, with 8 bases separating them. The CDR3 extends over 11 amino acids. The CDR3 DNA reads as TGTGCCAGCAGCTGGCCCGACACCATATATTTT. Translating it yields CASSWPDTIYF.

The chain has TRBV28 and TRBJ2-5; D not certain. Trimming stripped 1 base from V and 5 bases from J, with 14 bases between. Germline assignment: CDR1 MDHEN and CDR2 SYDVKM. The CDR3 sequence is 15 residues long. CDR3 loop: CASSLYGPSKETQYF. The CDR3, as DNA: TGTGCCAGCAGTTTATACGGTCCGTCCAAGGAGACCCAGTACTTC.

This chain connects TRBV5-1 to TRBJ1-1; no definite D call. CDR3 size: 15 residues. CDR1 and CDR2 from the germline V gene are SGHRS and YFSETQ. Trimming removed 0 bases from V and 0 bases from J, with 9 bases in between. CDR3 DNA sequence: TGCGCCAGCAGCTTGGTTGCGCCAATGAACACTGAAGCTTTCTTT. The encoded protein is CASSLVAPMNTEAFF.